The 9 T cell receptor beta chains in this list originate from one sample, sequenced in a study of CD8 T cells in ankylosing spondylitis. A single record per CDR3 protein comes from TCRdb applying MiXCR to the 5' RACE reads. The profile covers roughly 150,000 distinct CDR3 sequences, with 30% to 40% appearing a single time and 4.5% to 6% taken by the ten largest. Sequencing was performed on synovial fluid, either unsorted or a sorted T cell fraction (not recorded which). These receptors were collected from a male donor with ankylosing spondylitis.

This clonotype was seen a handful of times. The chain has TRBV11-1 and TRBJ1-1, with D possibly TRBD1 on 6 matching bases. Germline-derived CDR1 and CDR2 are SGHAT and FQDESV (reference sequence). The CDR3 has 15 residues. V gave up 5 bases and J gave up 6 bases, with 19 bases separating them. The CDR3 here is CASSNTPGQGAEAFF. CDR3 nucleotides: TGTGCCAGCAGCAATACTCCGGGACAAGGCGCTGAAGCTTTCTTT.

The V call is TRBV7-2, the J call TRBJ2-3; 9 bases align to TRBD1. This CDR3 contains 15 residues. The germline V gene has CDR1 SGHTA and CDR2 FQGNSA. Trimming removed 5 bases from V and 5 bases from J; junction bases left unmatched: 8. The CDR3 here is CASSTPGQGLDTQYF. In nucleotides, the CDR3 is TGTGCCAGCAGCACCCCGGGACAGGGTTTAGATACGCAGTATTTT.

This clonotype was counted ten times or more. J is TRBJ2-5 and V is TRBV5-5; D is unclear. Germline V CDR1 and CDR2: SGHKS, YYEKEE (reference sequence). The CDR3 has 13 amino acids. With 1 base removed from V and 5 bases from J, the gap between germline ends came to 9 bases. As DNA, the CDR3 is TGTGCCAGCAGCTTGTATATGTCCGAGACCCAGTACTTC. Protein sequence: CASSLYMSETQYF.

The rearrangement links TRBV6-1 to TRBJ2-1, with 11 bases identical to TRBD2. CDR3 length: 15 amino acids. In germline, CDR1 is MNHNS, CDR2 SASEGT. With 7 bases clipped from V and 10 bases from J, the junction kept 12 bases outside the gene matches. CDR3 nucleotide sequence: TGTGCCAGCACGAAGACTAGCGGGGCCCCGGTAGAGCAGTTCTTC. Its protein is CASTKTSGAPVEQFF.

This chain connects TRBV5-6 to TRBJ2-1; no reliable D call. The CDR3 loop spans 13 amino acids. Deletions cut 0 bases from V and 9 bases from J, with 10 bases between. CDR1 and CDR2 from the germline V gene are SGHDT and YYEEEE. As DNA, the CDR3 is TGTGCCAGCAGCTTGGGACCTTTAGGTGAGCAGTTCTTC. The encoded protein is CASSLGPLGEQFF.

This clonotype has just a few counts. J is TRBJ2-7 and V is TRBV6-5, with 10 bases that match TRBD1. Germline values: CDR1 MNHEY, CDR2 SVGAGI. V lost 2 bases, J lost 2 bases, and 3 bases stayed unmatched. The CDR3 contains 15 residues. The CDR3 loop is CASSYKGQGTYEQYF. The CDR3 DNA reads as TGTGCCAGCAGTTACAAGGGACAGGGGACCTACGAGCAGTACTTC.

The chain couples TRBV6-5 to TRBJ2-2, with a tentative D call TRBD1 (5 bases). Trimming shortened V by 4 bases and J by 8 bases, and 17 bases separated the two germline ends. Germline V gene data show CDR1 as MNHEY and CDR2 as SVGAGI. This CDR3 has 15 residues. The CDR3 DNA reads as TGTGCCAGCAGTTCCTCTGACTTAGGGGCGGGGGAGCTGTTTTTT. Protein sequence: CASSSSDLGAGELFF.

The CDR3 DNA follows: TGTGCCAGCAGCGGGGGGACAGGGAGGAGCTATGGCTACACCTTC. Its protein is CASSGGTGRSYGYTF. The genes are TRBV7-2 and TRBJ1-2; 9 positions agree with TRBD1. Germline CDR1 reads SGHTA; CDR2 reads FQGNSA. Trimming took 5 bases from V and 4 from J; bases not matched to a gene: 8. The CDR3 totals 15 residues.

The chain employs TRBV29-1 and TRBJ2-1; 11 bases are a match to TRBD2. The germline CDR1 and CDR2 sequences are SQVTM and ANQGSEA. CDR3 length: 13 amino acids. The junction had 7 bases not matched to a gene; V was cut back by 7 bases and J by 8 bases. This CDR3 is CSAGTSGYDEQFF. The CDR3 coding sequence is TGCAGCGCCGGGACTAGCGGATACGATGAGCAGTTCTTC.